A single sample is the source of the 15 T cell receptor beta chains below, sequenced in a study of T cell responses to AZD1222 COVID-19 vaccine. Assay used: immunoSEQ multiplex PCR; TCRdb lists only in-frame clones, some missing. Of 74,000 or so clones in the sample, roughly 84% are singletons; the top ten hold approximately 13%. Sequenced here: peripheral blood, sampled on day 0 of AZD1222 vaccination. These TCRs come from an adult in good health.

This chain joins TRBV14 and TRBJ1-3; the D is unclear. Germline V gene lookup returns CDR1 SGHDN and CDR2 FVKESK. Deletions cut 3 bases from V and 0 bases from J, with 18 bases between. This CDR3 has 18 residues. CDR3 loop: CASSQSQVRLSSGNTIYF. CDR3 bases: TGTGCCAGCAGCCAGAGTCAGGTCAGGTTGAGCTCTGGAAACACCATATATTTT. Full variable domain (rest looked up from reference TRBV14 and TRBJ1-3): EAGVTQFPSHSVIEKGQTVTLRCDPISGHDNLYWYRRVMGKEIKFLLHFVKESKQDESGMPNNRFLAERTGGTYSTLKVQPAELEDSGVYFCASSQSQVRLSSGNTIYFGEGSWLTVV.

This clone appeared a few times. The V and J genes are TRBV10-3 and TRBJ2-7; D tentatively fits TRBD1 or TRBD2 (5 bases each). CDR1 is ENHRY and CDR2 is SYGVKD in the germline V gene. This CDR3 comprises 12 residues. Trimming cost V 3 bases and J 6 bases, with 9 bases left between them. The CDR3: CAISDPGTEQYF. For the CDR3, the DNA is TGTGCCATCAGTGATCCGGGGACCGAGCAGTACTTC.

V is TRBV10-3 and J is TRBJ1-5; weak D call: TRBD1 (5 bases). CDR1 is ENHRY, CDR2 SYGVKD, per germline. CDR3 length equals 14 residues. The germline V and J ends were trimmed by 0 bases and 6 bases, with 9 bases remaining between them. CDR3 sequence (DNA): TGTGCCATCAGTGAGTCTGGGGCCGCTCAGCCCCAGCATTTT. It translates to CAISESGAAQPQHF.

The V gene is TRBV7-2, the J gene TRBJ1-3; D is unclear. V was trimmed by 4 bases and J by 0 bases, leaving 10 bases between them. This CDR3 region has 15 residues. Germline CDR1 and CDR2: SGHTA and FQGNSA. CDR3 in amino acids: CASSSWVSSGNTIYF. CDR3 DNA sequence: TGTGCCAGCAGCTCGTGGGTGAGCTCTGGAAACACCATATATTTT.

This rearrangement joins TRBV7-9 to TRBJ2-2; 15 bases agree with TRBD2. Trimming took 3 bases from V and 4 from J; bases not matched to a gene: 0. CDR3 length equals 16 residues. The V gene's germline CDR1 is SEHNR and CDR2 FQNEAQ (reference sequence). The DNA of the CDR3 is TGTGCCAGCAGCTTGGGACTAGCGGGGGGCACCGGGGAGCTGTTTTTT. Its protein product is CASSLGLAGGTGELFF.

This sequence joins TRBV7-2 and TRBJ1-1; D unclear. The V and J ends lost 0 bases and 11 bases respectively, with 10 bases between them. Germline V gene lookup returns CDR1 SGHTA and CDR2 FQGNSA. The CDR3 consists of 12 residues. CDR3 DNA: TGTGCCAGCAGCTTAGCGCGCGTTGGGGCTTTCTTT. Translation: CASSLARVGAFF.

The chain links TRBV6-5 to TRBJ1-5; TRBD1 agrees at 10 bases. This CDR3 is 15 amino acids long. Losses at the gene ends were 5 bases for V and 5 bases for J; bases not matched to a gene: 6. CDR1 is MNHEY, CDR2 SVGAGI, per germline. The CDR3 DNA sequence: TGTGCCAGCAGTACCCGGACAGGGGGGGATCAGCCCCAGCATTTT. Its translation: CASSTRTGGDQPQHF.

The chain has TRBV4-3 and TRBJ2-5, with TRBD2 as a possible D gene (5 bases). Germline assignment: CDR1 LGHNA and CDR2 YSLEER. Trimming cost V 3 bases and J 1 base, with 9 bases left between them. This CDR3 comprises 14 residues. The CDR3, as DNA: TGCGCCAGCAGCCAGGAGAGGGTCCAAGAGACCCAGTACTTC. Translation gives CASSQERVQETQYF.

This clone was observed once. V is TRBV4-1 and J is TRBJ1-1; D is unclear. Trimming removed 5 bases from V and 0 bases from J, with 16 bases in between. This CDR3 comprises 16 residues. Germline values: CDR1 MGHRA, CDR2 YSYEKL. Written as DNA, the CDR3 is TGCGCCAGCAGCTACCACCCGGATATAATGAACACTGAAGCTTTCTTT. It codes for CASSYHPDIMNTEAFF.

This chain links TRBV6-1 with TRBJ1-5, with D possibly TRBD1 on 5 matching bases. Germline V gene data show CDR1 as MNHNS and CDR2 as SASEGT. V was clipped by 6 bases and J by 6 bases, with 9 bases between them. The CDR3 has 12 residues. The CDR3 loop reads CASRGVGQPQHF. In DNA, the CDR3 is TGTGCCAGCAGGGGGGTGGGTCAGCCCCAGCATTTT.

J is TRBJ1-2 and V is TRBV28, with D possibly being TRBD1 (6 bases). The germline gives CDR1 MDHEN, CDR2 SYDVKM. This CDR3 has 15 amino acids. The V and J ends lost 5 bases and 4 bases respectively, with 17 bases between them. CDR3 sequence: CASSPSQGRGYGYTF. Written as DNA, the CDR3 is TGTGCCAGCAGTCCGTCACAGGGTCGGGGCTATGGCTACACCTTC.

The chain joins TRBV6-1 to TRBJ2-3; 10 bases are a match to TRBD2. The CDR3 extends over 16 amino acids. CDR1 is MNHNS, CDR2 SASEGT, per germline. V was clipped by 3 bases and J by 4 bases; unmatched bases: 7. The CDR3 sequence is CASSDVASGGSDTQYF. CDR3 DNA sequence: TGTGCCAGCAGTGATGTGGCTAGCGGGGGCTCAGATACGCAGTATTTT.

The genes are TRBV9 and TRBJ1-2; D is unclear. The germline V and J ends were trimmed by 0 bases and 1 base, with 10 bases remaining between them. The CDR3 has 15 amino acids. In germline, CDR1 is SGDLS, CDR2 YYNGEE. The CDR3 is CASSVGAGINYGYTF. In DNA form, the CDR3 reads TGTGCCAGCAGCGTAGGGGCAGGAATTAACTATGGCTACACCTTC.

The rearrangement links TRBV28 to TRBJ1-2, with D unclear. This CDR3 is built from 13 residues. Trimming pared 7 bases from V and 2 bases from J, leaving 11 bases between. CDR1 and CDR2 (germline): MDHEN, SYDVKM. CDR3 DNA sequence: TGTGCCAGCACATATTACAGCAACTATGGCTACACCTTC. It codes for CASTYYSNYGYTF.

The gene calls are TRBV10-3 and TRBJ2-7; D may correspond to TRBD1 or TRBD2 (5 bases each). V was trimmed by 9 bases and J by 1 base, leaving 10 bases between them. CDR1 is ENHRY, CDR2 SYGVKD, per germline. The CDR3 contains 12 residues. CDR3 nucleotide sequence: TGTGCCATGGGAGACAGTTCCTACGAGCAGTACTTC. This sequence encodes CAMGDSSYEQYF.